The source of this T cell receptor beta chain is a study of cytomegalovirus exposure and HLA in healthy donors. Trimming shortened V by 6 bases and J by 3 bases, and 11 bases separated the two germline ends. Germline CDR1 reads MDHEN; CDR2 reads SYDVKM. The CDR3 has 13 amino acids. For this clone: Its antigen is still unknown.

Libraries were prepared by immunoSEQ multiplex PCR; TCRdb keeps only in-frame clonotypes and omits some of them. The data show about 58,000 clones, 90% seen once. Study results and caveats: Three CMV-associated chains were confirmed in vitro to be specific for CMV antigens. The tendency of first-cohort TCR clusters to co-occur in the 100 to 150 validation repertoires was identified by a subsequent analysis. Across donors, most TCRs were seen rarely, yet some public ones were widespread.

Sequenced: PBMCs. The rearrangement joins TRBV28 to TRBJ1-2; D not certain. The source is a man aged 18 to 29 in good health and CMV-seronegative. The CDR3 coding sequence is TGTGCCAGCAGGGCCGGGGTTGACTATGGCTACACCTTC. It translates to CASRAGVDYGYTF.